This T cell receptor (beta chain) is drawn from a study of blood T cell repertoires in COVID-19. The CDR3 has 13 residues. From germline, CDR1 is SNHLY and CDR2 FYNNEI. The V end lost 4 bases, the J end lost 8 bases, and 11 bases lay between the germline ends. Assay used: immunoSEQ multiplex PCR; TCRdb lists only in-frame clones, some missing. The sample holds roughly 230,000 clones; roughly 84% are singletons and the top ten take about 6.9%. The chain uses TRBV2 and TRBJ1-4, with unresolved D. The specimen was PBMCs or T cells enriched from blood (not recorded which). This receptor was taken from a woman in her forties or fifties who had been exposed to COVID-19. CDR3 amino acids: CASSGGLGEKLFF. CDR3 nucleotide sequence: TGTGCCAGCAGTGGAGGATTAGGAGAAAAACTGTTTTTT.